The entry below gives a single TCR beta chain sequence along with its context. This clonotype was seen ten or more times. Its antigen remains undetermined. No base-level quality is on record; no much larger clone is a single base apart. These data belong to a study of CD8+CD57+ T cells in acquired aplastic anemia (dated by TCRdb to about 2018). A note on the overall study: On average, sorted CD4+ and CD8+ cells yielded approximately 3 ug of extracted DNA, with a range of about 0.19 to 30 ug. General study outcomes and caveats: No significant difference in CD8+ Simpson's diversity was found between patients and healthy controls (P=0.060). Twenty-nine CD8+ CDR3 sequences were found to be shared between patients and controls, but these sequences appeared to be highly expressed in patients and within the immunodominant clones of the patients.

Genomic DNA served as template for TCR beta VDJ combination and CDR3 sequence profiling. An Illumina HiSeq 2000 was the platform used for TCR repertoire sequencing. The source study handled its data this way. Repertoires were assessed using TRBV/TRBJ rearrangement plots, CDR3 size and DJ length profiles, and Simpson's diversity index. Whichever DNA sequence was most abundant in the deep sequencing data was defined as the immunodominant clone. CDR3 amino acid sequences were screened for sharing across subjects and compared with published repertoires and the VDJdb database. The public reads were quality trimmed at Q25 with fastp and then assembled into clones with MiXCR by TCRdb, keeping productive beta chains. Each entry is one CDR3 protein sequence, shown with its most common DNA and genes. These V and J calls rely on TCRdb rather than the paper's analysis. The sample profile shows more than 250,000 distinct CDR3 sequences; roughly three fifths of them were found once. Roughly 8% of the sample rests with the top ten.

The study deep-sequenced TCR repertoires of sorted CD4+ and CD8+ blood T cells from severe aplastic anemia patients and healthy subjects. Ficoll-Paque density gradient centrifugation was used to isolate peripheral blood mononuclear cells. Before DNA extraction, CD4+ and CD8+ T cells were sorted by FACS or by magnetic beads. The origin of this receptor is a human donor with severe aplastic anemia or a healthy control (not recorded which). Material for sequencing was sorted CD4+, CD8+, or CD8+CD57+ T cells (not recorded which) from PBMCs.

In nucleotide form, the sequence is TGTGCCAGCAGCTCCCTCTCTAGGGAGACCCAGTACTTC. Translated, it reads CASSSLSRETQYF. The rearrangement joined TRBV5-8 to TRBJ2-5, with the D gene too uncertain to name. The germline V gene supplies CDR1 SGHTS and CDR2 YDEGEE. V loses 3 bases, J loses 5 bases, and the germline ends lie 11 bases apart. Reading from cysteine to phenylalanine, the CDR3 counts 13 amino acids. Here the CDR3 DNA is all that survives: 39 bases in frame from base 1. The full variable domain, with segments outside the CDR3 supplied by the reference TRBV5-8 and TRBJ2-5 proteins, appears as EAGVTQSPTHLIKTRGQQATLRCSPISGHTSVYWYQQALGLGLQFLLWYDEGEERNRGNFPPRFSGRQFPNYSSELNVNALELEDSALYLCASSSLSRETQYFGPGTRLLVL.